One sample yielded the 32 T cell receptor beta chains listed below, sequenced in a study of cytomegalovirus exposure and HLA in healthy donors. Profiled with immunoSEQ multiplex PCR; TCRdb holds only in-frame clones, not every one. The sample includes 100,000 to 150,000 clones, 89% of them seen just once. The sequencing input was PBMCs. The receptors originated from a woman aged 18 to 35 in good health and CMV-seronegative.

This clone was seen once. The CDR3 loop is CASSSGQGTNEKLFF. CDR3 coding DNA: TGTGCCAGCAGTTCGGGACAGGGCACTAATGAAAAACTGTTTTTT. This chain joins TRBV28 and TRBJ1-4; 9 positions match TRBD1. CDR1 is MDHEN, CDR2 SYDVKM, per germline. This CDR3 has 15 amino acids. The junction had 2 bases not matched to a gene; V was cut back by 4 bases and J by 2 bases.

The chain recombines TRBV30 with TRBJ2-7; 7 bases are a match to TRBD2. The V and J ends lost 3 bases and 2 bases, in that order; junction bases with no gene match: 7. There are 14 residues in the CDR3. Germline V gives CDR1 GTSNPN, CDR2 SVGIG (reference sequence). This CDR3 reads CAWSDTAGAYEQYF. In nucleotides, the CDR3 is TGTGCCTGGAGCGACACCGCGGGGGCCTACGAGCAGTACTTC.

The chain couples TRBV20-1 to TRBJ1-4; D is undetermined. The CDR3 is 11 residues long. Germline values: CDR1 DFQATT, CDR2 SNEGSKA (reference sequence). Trimming pared 5 bases from V and 7 bases from J, leaving 8 bases between. CDR3 coding DNA: TGCAGTGCTGGCCTAGGTGAAAAACTGTTTTTT. It yields the protein CSAGLGEKLFF.

The chain joins TRBV28 to TRBJ1-5; 10 nucleotides line up with TRBD1. With V trimmed by 5 bases and J by 5 bases, 6 bases remained unmatched. This CDR3 is built from 15 residues. Germline lookup yields CDR1 MDHEN and CDR2 SYDVKM. CDR3 in amino acids: CASSPTGTGDQPQHF. The CDR3 DNA follows: TGTGCCAGCAGTCCTACCGGGACAGGGGATCAGCCCCAGCATTTT. Using reference TRBV28 and TRBJ1-5 for the parts outside the CDR3, the full variable domain is DVKVTQSSRYLVKRTGEKVFLECVQDMDHENMFWYRQDPGLGLRLIYFSYDVKMKEKGDIPEGYSVSREKKERFSLILESASTNQTSMYLCASSPTGTGDQPQHFGDGTRLSIL.

The gene calls are TRBV19 and TRBJ2-5; TRBD1 matches 7 bases. CDR1 and CDR2 (germline): LNHDA, SQIVND (reference sequence). With 9 bases clipped from V and 2 bases from J, the junction kept 6 bases outside the gene matches. This CDR3 is 13 amino acids long. The CDR3 bases are TGTGCCAGCCGGGACAGACGTCAAGAGACCCAGTACTTC. Its translation is CASRDRRQETQYF.

The chain is built from TRBV4-2 and TRBJ2-7, with D possibly matching TRBD2 (5 bases). Per germline, CDR1 LGHNA and CDR2 YNFKEQ. Trimming cost V 4 bases and J 5 bases, with 12 bases left between them. The CDR3 extends over 13 amino acids. CDR3 residues: CASSPQLGHEQYF. The CDR3, as DNA: TGTGCCAGCAGCCCCCAACTAGGTCACGAGCAGTACTTC.

CDR3 DNA: TGTGCCACCAGCAGAGATAGGGAGGGAGGATCTGAGCAGTTCTTC. Encoded protein: CATSRDREGGSEQFF. The J gene is TRBJ2-1, the V gene TRBV15; TRBD2 agrees at 7 bases. The CDR3 is 15 amino acids. V was clipped by 0 bases and J by 9 bases; unmatched bases: 8. Germline CDR1 and CDR2: LNHNV and YYDKDF (reference sequence).

J is TRBJ1-6 and V is TRBV28, with D unresolved. V was shortened by 8 bases and J by 0 bases, with 8 bases between the two germline ends. CDR1 and CDR2 (germline): MDHEN, SYDVKM. CDR3 length equals 14 residues. This CDR3 reads CASQGSSYNSPLHF. In DNA form, the CDR3 reads TGTGCCAGCCAAGGGAGCTCCTATAATTCACCCCTCCACTTT.

The V and J genes are TRBV19 and TRBJ2-7; tentative D call: TRBD1 (6 bases). Deletions cut 0 bases from V and 2 bases from J, with 11 bases between. The CDR3 extends over 15 amino acids. CDR1 is LNHDA and CDR2 is SQIVND in the germline V gene (reference sequence). The CDR3 loop reads CASSIEAGATYEQYF. The CDR3 DNA is TGTGCCAGTAGTATAGAAGCAGGGGCCACCTACGAGCAGTACTTC.

This rearrangement joins TRBV19 to TRBJ2-7; 9 bases fit TRBD1. Per germline, CDR1 LNHDA and CDR2 SQIVND (reference sequence). The CDR3 has 14 amino acids. The J segment lost 0 bases and the V segment lost 3 bases, leaving 0 bases of the junction unmatched. CDR3 in DNA: TGTGCCAGTAGTATGACAGGGGGCTCCTACGAGCAGTACTTC. Residues: CASSMTGGSYEQYF.

As for this clone: One junction end disagrees with the germline gene, perhaps due to a read error. This chain joins TRBV7-2 and TRBJ1-3; 7 bases fit TRBD1. CDR1 is SGHTA and CDR2 is FQGNSA in the germline V gene. CDR3 size: 16 residues. CDR3: CASSFIMDRTGNAIYF. CDR3 coding DNA: TGTGCCAGCAGCTTTATTATGGACAGGACTGGAAACGCCATATATTTT.

The chain uses TRBV4-1 and TRBJ1-2; D is undetermined. CDR1 is MGHRA, CDR2 YSYEKL, per germline. V dropped 0 bases and J dropped 8 bases, with 13 bases sitting between them. The CDR3 covers 14 residues. CDR3 nucleotides: TGCGCCAGCAGCCAAGAATGGCGGAGGGCCGGCTACACCTTC. It encodes CASSQEWRRAGYTF.

The CDR3 spells CASGYDLTGTYCPAGYTF. The CDR3 DNA reads as TGTGCTAGTGGTTATGACCTGACCGGGACATACTGCCCGGCGGGCTACACCTTC. The chain joins TRBV12-5 to TRBJ1-2, with D maybe TRBD1 (6 bases). V gave up 4 bases and J gave up 8 bases, with 29 bases separating them. This CDR3 spans 18 amino acids. Germline CDR1 LGHNT, CDR2 FRNRAP.

The chain uses TRBV7-9 and TRBJ1-1; 7 positions agree with TRBD1. The CDR3 sequence is 14 residues long. Germline trimming cut 5 bases from V and 3 bases from J; bases unmatched to any gene: 6. Germline values: CDR1 SEHNR, CDR2 FQNEAQ (reference sequence). Written as DNA, the CDR3 is TGTGCCAGCAGCCGGGAGGGGGCCCACACTGAAGCTTTCTTT. This sequence encodes CASSREGAHTEAFF.

The V and J genes are TRBV28 and TRBJ2-2; tentative D call: TRBD1 (7 bases). With 5 bases removed from V and 7 bases from J, the gap between germline ends came to 8 bases. CDR1 and CDR2 from the germline V gene are MDHEN and SYDVKM. This CDR3 contains 12 residues. The CDR3 nucleotides read TGTGCCAGCAGTCAGGGGGGCGGGGAGCTGTTTTTT. This translates into CASSQGGGELFF.

J is TRBJ1-2 and V is TRBV7-2, with 7 bases that match TRBD1. The germline gives CDR1 SGHTA, CDR2 FQGNSA. V lost 4 bases and J lost 4; bases outside the gene matches: 6. This CDR3 is built from 14 residues. CDR3 in amino acids: CASSSGQQSYGYTF. The CDR3 DNA reads as TGTGCCAGCAGCTCGGGACAGCAGAGCTATGGCTACACCTTC.

The chain combines TRBV6-1 with TRBJ1-2; tentative D call: TRBD1 (5 bases). In germline, CDR1 is MNHNS, CDR2 SASEGT. The V end lost 7 bases, the J end lost 5 bases, and 20 bases lay between the germline ends. This CDR3 has 15 residues. CDR3 in amino acids: CASKEESGGAYGYTF. The CDR3 nucleotides are TGTGCCAGCAAAGAAGAATCCGGCGGGGCTTATGGCTACACCTTC.

V gene TRBV4-3 combines with J gene TRBJ2-1, with D possibly being TRBD2 (6 bases). Germline CDR1 reads LGHNA; CDR2 reads YSLEER. The CDR3 is made up of 16 amino acids. Between the trimmed V and J ends, which lost 1 base and 3 bases, there was a span of 13 bases. In nucleotides, the CDR3 is TGCGCCAGCAGCCAAGCTGCCCCTAGCGTCTACAATGAGCAGTTCTTC. Its translation: CASSQAAPSVYNEQFF.

Only one count was recorded for this clone. One junction end does not reproduce the germline sequence, and a read error may be involved. The gene calls are TRBV4-1 and TRBJ2-5, with TRBD2 identical over 9 bases. The last part of the DNA fits TRBJ2-7 better; the J call may be wrong. The CDR3 is 16 amino acids. In germline, CDR1 is MGHRA, CDR2 YSYEKL. CDR3 bases: TGTGCCAGCAGCTTTGCGGGAGGGCCAACTATCTACGAGCAGTACTTC. This translates into CASSFAGGPTIYEQYF.

This chain links TRBV19 with TRBJ2-3; D is unclear. There are 13 residues in the CDR3. Trimming took off 4 bases at V and 0 bases at J, with 5 bases between the two ends. From germline, CDR1 is LNHDA and CDR2 SQIVND (reference sequence). CDR3 DNA sequence: TGTGCCAGTAGTACACAAAGCACAGATACGCAGTATTTT. Residues: CASSTQSTDTQYF.

The chain is built from TRBV25-1 and TRBJ2-3, with 11 bases fitting TRBD2. The trim removed 2 bases at V and 6 bases at J, leaving 4 bases unmatched. The CDR3 consists of 15 residues. Germline values: CDR1 MGHDK, CDR2 SYGVNS. CDR3: CASSERPSGRDTQYF. The CDR3 DNA follows: TGTGCCAGCAGTGAAAGGCCTAGCGGGAGGGATACGCAGTATTTT.

This sequence joins TRBV18 and TRBJ2-1, with a possible D match to TRBD1 (5 bases). CDR1 KGHSH and CDR2 LQKENI come from the germline V gene. Trimming removed 1 base at V and 10 bases at J, with 5 bases between. This CDR3 is 11 amino acids long. Here the CDR3 reads CASSPRGEQFF. CDR3 in DNA: TGTGCCAGCTCACCACGGGGCGAGCAGTTCTTC. The full variable domain, its missing parts supplied by reference TRBV18 and TRBJ2-1, is NAGVMQNPRHLVRRRGQEARLRCSPMKGHSHVYWYRQLPEEGLKFMVYLQKENIIDESGMPKERFSAEFPKEGPSILRIQQVVRGDSAAYFCASSPRGEQFFGPGTRLTVL.

The V and J genes are TRBV23-1 and TRBJ1-5; 10 bases match TRBD1. TRBV23-1 is given ORF status, its function remaining uncertain. This CDR3 has 14 residues. V dropped 11 bases and J dropped 1; count of bases not matched to a gene: 5. The CDR3 is CARQGAESNQPQHF. CDR3 bases: TGCGCCCGACAGGGGGCCGAGAGCAATCAGCCCCAGCATTTT.

The chain couples TRBV27 to TRBJ1-5, with a possible D match to TRBD1 (5 bases). The CDR3 extends over 15 amino acids. Trimming removed 5 bases at V and 3 bases at J, with 14 bases between. Germline lookup yields CDR1 MNHEY and CDR2 SMNVEV (reference sequence). The DNA for the CDR3 is TGTGCCAGCAGTGGTCCAGGGAACTACAATCAGCCCCAGCATTTT. This sequence encodes CASSGPGNYNQPQHF.

CDR3 in amino acids: CASSSRLGALSSYNEQFF. CDR3 nucleotides: TGTGCCAGCAGCTCTAGGTTAGGGGCCCTAAGCTCCTACAATGAGCAGTTCTTC. J is TRBJ2-1 and V is TRBV11-2; weak D call: TRBD1 (5 bases). The CDR3 spans 18 residues. Germline values: CDR1 SGHAT, CDR2 FQNNGV. The V and J ends lost 4 bases and 0 bases respectively, with 19 bases between them.

The chain is built from TRBV2 and TRBJ2-7, with TRBD2 matching 8 bases. V dropped 0 bases and J dropped 0; count of bases not matched to a gene: 10. In germline, CDR1 is SNHLY, CDR2 FYNNEI. The CDR3 totals 18 residues. CDR3 bases: TGTGCCAGCAGTGAAGCGCTTACGGGGGGGACCAGCTCCTACGAGCAGTACGTC. Amino acids: CASSEALTGGTSSYEQYV.

The rearrangement joins TRBV28 to TRBJ2-7; D uncertain. V lost 5 bases to trimming and J lost 3 bases, with 8 bases between them. The CDR3 extends over 12 amino acids. The germline V gene has CDR1 MDHEN and CDR2 SYDVKM. The CDR3 reads CASSAGDYEQYV. The CDR3 nucleotides are TGTGCCAGCAGTGCTGGGGACTACGAGCAGTACGTC.

J is TRBJ1-1 and V is TRBV30, with TRBD1 identical over 9 bases. From germline, CDR1 is GTSNPN and CDR2 SVGIG (reference sequence). The ends lost 0 bases at V and 6 bases at J; junction bases unmatched: 2. CDR3 length: 13 residues. The CDR3 region has the DNA TGTGCCTGGAGTGTACAGGGGGCAGCTGAAGCTTTCTTT. Protein: CAWSVQGAAEAFF. Supplemented by reference TRBV30 and TRBJ1-1, the full variable domain reads SQTIHQWPATLVQPVGSPLSLECTVEGTSNPNLYWYRQAAGRGLQLLFYSVGIGQISSEVPQNLSASRPQDRQFILSSKKLLLSDSGFYLCAWSVQGAAEAFFGQGTRLTVV.

The chain couples TRBV27 to TRBJ1-5; tentative D call: TRBD1 (6 bases). Trimming shortened V by 6 bases and J by 4 bases, and 19 bases separated the two germline ends. Germline V gene data show CDR1 as MNHEY and CDR2 as SMNVEV (reference sequence). The CDR3 is made up of 16 amino acids. The CDR3 nucleotides read TGTGCCAGCAGGTCTTTAAGGGACACAGTTAATCAGCCCCAGCATTTT. Encoded protein: CASRSLRDTVNQPQHF.

V gene TRBV13 combines with J gene TRBJ1-2, with TRBD1 as a possible D gene (6 bases). The CDR3 extends over 15 amino acids. V was clipped by 5 bases and J by 10 bases, with 23 bases between them. Germline CDR1 reads PRHDT; CDR2 reads FYEKMQ (reference sequence). The CDR3, as DNA: TGTGCCAGCAGCCAACATGGCGGGGGCGGCCTTCCCTACACCTTC. Its protein is CASSQHGGGGLPYTF.

This sequence joins TRBV7-9 and TRBJ1-5; tentatively, D is TRBD1 (5 bases). The CDR3 has 14 residues. In germline, CDR1 is SEHNR, CDR2 FQNEAQ (reference sequence). V lost 3 bases, J lost 4 bases, and 10 bases lay in between. Here the CDR3 reads CASSFPGENQPQHF. CDR3 sequence (DNA): TGTGCCAGCAGCTTCCCGGGGGAAAATCAGCCCCAGCATTTT. The variable domain in full, with the rest retrieved from reference TRBV7-9 and TRBJ1-5, is DTGVSQNPRHKITKRGQNVTFRCDPISEHNRLYWYRQTLGQGPEFLTYFQNEAQLEKSRLLSDRFSAERPKGSFSTLEIQRTEQGDSAMYLCASSFPGENQPQHFGDGTRLSIL.

A single count supports this clone. This rearrangement joins TRBV27 to TRBJ2-1, with 8 bases fitting TRBD1. CDR1 and CDR2 (germline): MNHEY, SMNVEV (reference sequence). Trimming removed 5 bases from V and 3 bases from J; junction bases left unmatched: 6. The CDR3 runs 15 residues. For the CDR3, the DNA is TGTGCCAGCAGTCTCCGGACAGGGAGCTACAATGAGCAGTTCTTC. Translating it yields CASSLRTGSYNEQFF.